The source of this T cell receptor beta chain is a study of tumor and adjacent non-tumor tissue in lung cancer. Findings and caveats of the study: TCR diversity was significantly greater in tumor than normal lung tissue.

TCRbeta libraries were built with three rounds of nested PCR, modified from ARM-PCR. TCRdb reprocessed the multiplex PCR reads via MiXCR and lists one record per CDR3 protein. Seen here are tens of thousands of distinct CDR3 sequences, over 65% observed once, and the top ten hold approximately 40%. RNA was extracted from bulk tissue without any cell sorting. This non-tumor lung sample came from over 3 cm beyond the tumor edge. Germline CDR1 is MNHEY and CDR2 is SVGEGT. This CDR3 region has 13 residues. Notes on this clonotype: Its antigen is not identified. A read error may account for a junction end that differs from germline.

Source material: distant non-tumor lung tissue. The TCR originated in a man between 65 and 85 years old with non-small cell lung cancer. The rearrangement joins TRBV6-2 or TRBV6-3 to TRBJ1-1; D unclear. CDR3 bases: TGTGCCAGCAGTTACTTTGGGAACACTGAAGCTCTCTTT. Its protein is CASSYFGNTEALF.